This T cell receptor beta chain originates from a study of T-cell memory formation after mild COVID-19. In the study overall: The study found TCR clusters largely donor specific. General observations from the study: There were some responding clones in pre-infection memory, which suggested that cross-reactive memory had joined.

Worth noting for this clonotype: The antigen is not known.

The authors produced TCR alpha and TCR beta cDNA libraries with sample barcodes and UMIs by 5'RACE using constant-segment primers. TCRdb used MiXCR to reprocess the 5' RACE reads, holding one entry per CDR3 protein. The sample holds roughly 110,000 distinct CDR3 sequences, around 12% seen once. The V gene's germline CDR1 is SEHNR and CDR2 FQNEAQ (reference sequence). The CDR3 has 12 amino acids. V gave up 1 base and J gave up 5 bases, with 4 bases separating them. Input material: PBMCs or a T cell subset sorted from them (not recorded which). The receptor was isolated from an adult woman who had mild COVID-19 (a few samples of this study predate the infection). Cell type and time point are not known. V usage is TRBV7-9 and J usage is TRBJ2-3; D gene uncertain. CDR3 in amino acids: CASSLEGDTQYF. CDR3 sequence (DNA): TGTGCCAGCAGCTTAGAAGGAGATACGCAGTATTTT.